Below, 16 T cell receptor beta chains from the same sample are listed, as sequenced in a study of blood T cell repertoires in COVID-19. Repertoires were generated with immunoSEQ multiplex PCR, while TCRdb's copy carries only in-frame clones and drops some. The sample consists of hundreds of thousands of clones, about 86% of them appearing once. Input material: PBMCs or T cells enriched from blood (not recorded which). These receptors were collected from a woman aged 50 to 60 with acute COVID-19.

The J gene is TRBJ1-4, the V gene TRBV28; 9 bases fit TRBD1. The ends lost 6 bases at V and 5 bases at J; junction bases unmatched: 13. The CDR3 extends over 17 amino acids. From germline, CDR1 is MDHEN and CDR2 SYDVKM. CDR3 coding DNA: TGTGCCAGCAGCCTCCTTACCCTCGACAGGGGGAATGAAAAACTGTTTTTT. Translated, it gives CASSLLTLDRGNEKLFF.

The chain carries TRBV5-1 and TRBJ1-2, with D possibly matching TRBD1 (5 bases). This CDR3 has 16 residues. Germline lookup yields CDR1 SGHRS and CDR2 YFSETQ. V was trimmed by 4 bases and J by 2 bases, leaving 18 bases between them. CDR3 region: CASSRGLLQNNYGYTF. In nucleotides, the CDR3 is TGCGCCAGCAGCCGGGGACTACTTCAAAACAACTATGGCTACACCTTC.

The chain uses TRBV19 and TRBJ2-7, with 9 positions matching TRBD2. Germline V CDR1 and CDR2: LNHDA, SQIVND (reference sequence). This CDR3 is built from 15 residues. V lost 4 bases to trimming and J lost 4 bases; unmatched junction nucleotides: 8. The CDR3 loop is CASSKGAGGGYEQYF. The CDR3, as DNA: TGTGCCAGTAGTAAAGGAGCGGGAGGAGGGTACGAGCAGTACTTC.

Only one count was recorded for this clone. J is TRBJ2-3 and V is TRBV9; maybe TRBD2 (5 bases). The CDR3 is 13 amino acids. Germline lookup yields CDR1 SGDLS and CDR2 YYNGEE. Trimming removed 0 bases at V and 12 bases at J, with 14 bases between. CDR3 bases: TGTGCCAGCAGCGTAGATGGGCGGACTGTACAGTATTTT. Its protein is CASSVDGRTVQYF.

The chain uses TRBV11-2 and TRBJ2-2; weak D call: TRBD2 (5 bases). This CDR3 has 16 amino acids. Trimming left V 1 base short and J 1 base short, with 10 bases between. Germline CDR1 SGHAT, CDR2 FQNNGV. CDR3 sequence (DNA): TGTGCCAGCAGCTTAGGGCTAGCCCTGAACACCGGGGAGCTGTTTTTT. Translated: CASSLGLALNTGELFF.

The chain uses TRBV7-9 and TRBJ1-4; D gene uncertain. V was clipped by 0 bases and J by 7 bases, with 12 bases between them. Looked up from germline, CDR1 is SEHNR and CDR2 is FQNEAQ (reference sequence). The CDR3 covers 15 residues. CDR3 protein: CASSLAAGVIEKLFF. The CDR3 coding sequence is TGTGCCAGCAGCTTAGCGGCCGGGGTGATTGAAAAACTGTTTTTT. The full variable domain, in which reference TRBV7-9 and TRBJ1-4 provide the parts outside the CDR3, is DTGVSQNPRHKITKRGQNVTFRCDPISEHNRLYWYRQTLGQGPEFLTYFQNEAQLEKSRLLSDRFSAERPKGSFSTLEIQRTEQGDSAMYLCASSLAAGVIEKLFFGSGTQLSVL.

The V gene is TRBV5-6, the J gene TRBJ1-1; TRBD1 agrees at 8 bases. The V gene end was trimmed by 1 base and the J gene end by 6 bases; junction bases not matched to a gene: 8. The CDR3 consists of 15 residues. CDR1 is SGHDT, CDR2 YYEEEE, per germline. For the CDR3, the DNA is TGTGCCAGCAGCTTGTGGCAGGACAGGGTCGCTGAAGCTTTCTTT. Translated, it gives CASSLWQDRVAEAFF. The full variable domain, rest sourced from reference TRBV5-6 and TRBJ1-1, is DAGVTQSPTHLIKTRGQQVTLRCSPKSGHDTVSWYQQALGQGPQFIFQYYEEEERQRGNFPDRFSGHQFPNYSSELNVNALLLGDSALYLCASSLWQDRVAEAFFGQGTRLTVV.

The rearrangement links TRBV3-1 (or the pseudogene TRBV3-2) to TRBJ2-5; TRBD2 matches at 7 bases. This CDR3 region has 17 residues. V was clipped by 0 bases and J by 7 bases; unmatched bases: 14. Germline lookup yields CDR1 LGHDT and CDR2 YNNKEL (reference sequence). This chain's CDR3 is CASSQDILSGLRGTQYF. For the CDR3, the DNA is TGTGCCAGCAGCCAAGATATACTCTCGGGACTACGAGGGACCCAGTACTTC.

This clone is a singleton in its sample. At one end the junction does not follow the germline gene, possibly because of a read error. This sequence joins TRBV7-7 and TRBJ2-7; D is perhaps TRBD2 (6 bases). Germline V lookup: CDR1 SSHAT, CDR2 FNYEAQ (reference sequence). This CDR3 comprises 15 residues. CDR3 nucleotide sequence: TGTGCTAGCAGCTTAGCGCGAGGAGGGTTGGACGAGCAGTACTTC. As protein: CASSLARGGLDEQYF.

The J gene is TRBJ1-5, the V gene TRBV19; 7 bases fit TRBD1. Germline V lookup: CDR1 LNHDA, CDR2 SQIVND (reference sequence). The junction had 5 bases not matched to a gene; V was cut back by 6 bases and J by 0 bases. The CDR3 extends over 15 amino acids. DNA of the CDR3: TGTGCCAGTAGCCCGGGGACAGATAGCAATCAGCCCCAGCATTTT. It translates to CASSPGTDSNQPQHF.

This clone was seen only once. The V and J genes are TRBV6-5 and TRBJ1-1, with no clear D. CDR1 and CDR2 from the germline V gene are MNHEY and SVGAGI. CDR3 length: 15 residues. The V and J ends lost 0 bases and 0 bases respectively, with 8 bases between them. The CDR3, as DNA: TGTGCCAGCAGTTACTCAGGCGGGATGAACACTGAAGCTTTCTTT. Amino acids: CASSYSGGMNTEAFF.

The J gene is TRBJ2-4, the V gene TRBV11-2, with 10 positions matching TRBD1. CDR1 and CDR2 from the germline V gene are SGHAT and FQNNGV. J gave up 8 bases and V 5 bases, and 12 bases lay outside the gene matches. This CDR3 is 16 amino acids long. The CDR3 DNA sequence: TGTGCCAGCAGCCCCCGGGGGACAGGGGAAATTTACATTCAGTACTTC. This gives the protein CASSPRGTGEIYIQYF.

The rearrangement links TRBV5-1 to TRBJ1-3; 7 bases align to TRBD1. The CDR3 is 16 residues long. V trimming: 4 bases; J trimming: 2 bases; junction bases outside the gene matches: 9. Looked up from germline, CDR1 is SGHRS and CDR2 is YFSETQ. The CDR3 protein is CASSPPSGGTGNTIYF. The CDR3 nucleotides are TGCGCCAGCAGCCCGCCCTCAGGGGGTACTGGAAACACCATATATTTT. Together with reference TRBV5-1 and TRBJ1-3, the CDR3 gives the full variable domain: KAGVTQTPRYLIKTRGQQVTLSCSPISGHRSVSWYQQTPGQGLQFLFEYFSETQRNKGNFPGRFSGRQFSNSRSEMNVSTLELGDSALYLCASSPPSGGTGNTIYFGEGSWLTVV.

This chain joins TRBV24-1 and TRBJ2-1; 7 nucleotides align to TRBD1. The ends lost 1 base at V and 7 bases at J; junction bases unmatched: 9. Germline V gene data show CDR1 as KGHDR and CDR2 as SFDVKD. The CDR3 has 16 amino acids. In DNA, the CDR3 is TGTGCCACCAGTGATTTCCGGGACAGAGGGAGTAATGAGCAGTTCTTC. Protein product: CATSDFRDRGSNEQFF.

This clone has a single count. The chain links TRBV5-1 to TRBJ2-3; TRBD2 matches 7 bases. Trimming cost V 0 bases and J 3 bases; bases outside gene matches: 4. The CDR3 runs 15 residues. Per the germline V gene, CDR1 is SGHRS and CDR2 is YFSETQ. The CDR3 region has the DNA TGCGCCAGCAGCTTGGGTAGCGGGTCTACAGATACGCAGTATTTT. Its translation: CASSLGSGSTDTQYF.

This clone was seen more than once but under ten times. CDR3 in DNA: TGTGCCAGCAGTGAAACCCCCCGGGGGGGCTACACCTTC. It is translated as CASSETPRGGYTF. V gene TRBV2 combines with J gene TRBJ1-2; tentatively, D is TRBD1 (5 bases). V was cut by 2 bases and J by 8 bases, with 12 bases left in between. The germline V gene encodes CDR1 SNHLY and CDR2 FYNNEI. The CDR3 spans 13 residues.